The 9 T cell receptor beta chains given below trace back to one sample, sequenced in a study of cytomegalovirus exposure and HLA in healthy donors. PCR used 60 Vbeta primers and 13 Jbeta primers. TCRdb's table, derived via immunoSEQ multiplex PCR, lists solely in-frame clones and lacks some. The sample lists approximately 210,000 clones, roughly four fifths seen once, with 1.5% to 2% in the top ten. The sequenced material came from PBMCs. These TCRs come from a man aged 18 to 30 in good health and CMV-seronegative.

The V call is TRBV5-6, the J call TRBJ1-3; maybe TRBD1 (5 bases). Trimming removed 1 base at V and 4 bases at J, with 15 bases between. The CDR3 spans 16 residues. Germline loops: CDR1 SGHDT, CDR2 YYEEEE. The CDR3 loop reads CASSLLEGLGGNTIYF. CDR3 DNA sequence: TGTGCCAGCAGCTTGTTGGAGGGGCTAGGCGGAAACACCATATATTTT. Filled out from reference TRBV5-6 and TRBJ1-3, the complete variable domain reads DAGVTQSPTHLIKTRGQQVTLRCSPKSGHDTVSWYQQALGQGPQFIFQYYEEEERQRGNFPDRFSGHQFPNYSSELNVNALLLGDSALYLCASSLLEGLGGNTIYFGEGSWLTVV.

Of note for this clone: Other DNA sequences in the same sample also yield this CDR3. This sequence joins TRBV7-3 and TRBJ2-1; 8 nucleotides line up with TRBD2. Germline V gene sequence: CDR1 SGHTA, CDR2 FQGTGA. This CDR3 region has 15 residues. Trimming removed 1 base from V and 4 bases from J; junction bases left unmatched: 3. The CDR3 DNA sequence: TGTGCCAGCAGCTTAAGAGCGGGAGAGTACAATGAGCAGTTCTTC. Amino acid sequence: CASSLRAGEYNEQFF.

V usage is TRBV7-2 and J usage is TRBJ2-7; D remains unclear. V lost 8 bases and J 4 bases, leaving 9 bases between the germline ends. Germline CDR1 and CDR2: SGHTA and FQGNSA. The CDR3 extends over 11 amino acids. The CDR3 region has the DNA TGTGCCAGCGGTCGGTTGTACGAGCAGTACTTC. Translating it yields CASGRLYEQYF.

This chain joins TRBV30 and TRBJ1-1, with a weak D call TRBD1 (5 bases). Trimming removed 1 base at V and 1 base at J, with 10 bases between. The CDR3 runs 14 residues. Germline CDR1 reads GTSNPN; CDR2 reads SVGIG (reference sequence). CDR3 coding DNA: TGTGCCTGGAGTGGGGGCAGCTCGAACACTGAAGCTTTCTTT. It specifies CAWSGGSSNTEAFF.

J is TRBJ2-3 and V is TRBV2; 8 bases align to TRBD2. The J segment lost 3 bases and the V segment lost 3 bases, leaving 8 bases of the junction unmatched. Germline values: CDR1 SNHLY, CDR2 FYNNEI. The CDR3 consists of 16 residues. CDR3 DNA sequence: TGTGCCAGCAGTGATCCGAGACTAGCGCCTACAGATACGCAGTATTTT. Its translation is CASSDPRLAPTDTQYF.

The chain has TRBV15 and TRBJ2-3; D is unresolved. The V gene's germline CDR1 is LNHNV and CDR2 YYDKDF (reference sequence). The germline V and J ends were trimmed by 1 base and 0 bases, with 8 bases remaining between them. The CDR3 runs 15 residues. CDR3 protein: CATSRGGSSTDTQYF. The CDR3 DNA reads TGTGCCACCAGCAGAGGCGGATCTAGCACAGATACGCAGTATTTT.

The chain links TRBV11-2 to TRBJ1-4, with 8 bases fitting TRBD1. The germline V gene encodes CDR1 SGHAT and CDR2 FQNNGV. The CDR3 has 19 residues. Unmatched junction bases numbered 17, after V lost 5 bases and J lost 3 bases. DNA of the CDR3: TGTGCCAGCAGCCCTACACCGAGACAGGGGAAAAGGTCTAATGAAAAACTGTTTTTT. Protein: CASSPTPRQGKRSNEKLFF.

V gene TRBV7-9 combines with J gene TRBJ1-5; D is unresolved. CDR3 length: 14 amino acids. Germline-derived CDR1 and CDR2 are SEHNR and FQNEAQ (reference sequence). With 8 bases removed from V and 0 bases from J, the gap between germline ends came to 11 bases. CDR3 in amino acids: CASARTDSNQPQHF. CDR3 nucleotide sequence: TGTGCCAGCGCCCGGACTGATAGCAATCAGCCCCAGCATTTT.

The chain employs TRBV6-5 and TRBJ1-5; 9 nucleotides agree with TRBD1. This CDR3 has 14 residues. Losses at the gene ends were 4 bases for V and 4 bases for J; bases not matched to a gene: 2. Germline values: CDR1 MNHEY, CDR2 SVGAGI. CDR3 coding DNA: TGTGCCAGCAGTTCCGGACAGGGGAATCAGCCCCAGCATTTT. Translation gives CASSSGQGNQPQHF.